This TCR beta chain came from a study of blood T cell repertoires in COVID-19 (dated by TCRdb to about 2020). Study-wide context: Collaborator samples came from the United States, Italy and Spain and covered acute and convalescent phases of COVID-19. The samples were drawn from the first 160 participants of the ongoing ImmuneRACE study and from 1,254 subjects provided by 6 global collaborators. The repertoires were made available in a free public database intended to serve as a resource for research on the immune response to SARS-CoV-2. The sample metadata nearly always contained a de-identified subject ID, COVID-19 status, age in years and sex. The material from the prospective study consisted of cDNA or gDNA derived from T cells, B-cell-depleted T cells, or PBMCs. Deeply sampled blood TCRbeta repertoires from subjects exposed to, actively infected with, or recovered from COVID-19 were included in the dataset. Where available, HLA class I and class II types were obtained from metadata supplied by the sample provider rather than from assay-based typing.

Results the study describes overall, beyond this receptor: Clinical and demographic metadata were provided uncurated, with the amount varying by source and participant.

According to the germline V gene, CDR1 reads SGHTA and CDR2 reads FQGNSA. From the cysteine through the phenylalanine, the CDR3 covers 15 amino acids. Just the 45-base CDR3 DNA is kept, in frame starting at base 1. Between the V and J ends, shortened by 5 bases and 2 bases respectively, the junction contains 14 bases. This clone was recorded once. No cognate antigen has been identified for it. Base qualities are not at hand, and no much larger clone is one base apart. TCRbeta CDR3 regions were amplified from genomic DNA using the immunoSEQ Assay, a bias-controlled multiplex PCR. In the source study's methods: Nucleated cell counts per sample were estimated from amplification of reference gene primers within the assay. To quantify the absolute abundance of each unique TCRbeta CDR3 rearrangement, sequence reads were collapsed and filtered. For each sample, productive Simpson clonality was calculated as the square root of Simpson's diversity index across productive rearrangements. TCRdb carries this immuneACCESS record with in-frame sequences only. Its versions omit some clonotypes, under half of them owing to an unresolved V gene in the studies checked, with the rest unexplained. The DNA was the basis for D and trimming; V, J and clone size are from that table. Within this sample are 150,000 to 200,000 clones, with roughly nine tenths of them counted one time only. Of the sample, approximately 2.3% falls within the top ten clones.

Participants in the prospective study were enrolled through a virtual design, were aged roughly 18 to 90 years, and lived in roughly 24 United States geographic areas. Cohort assignment in the prospective study relied on participant-reported clinical history from a screening survey and a study questionnaire. In the prospective study, mobile phlebotomists collected whole blood, serum and a nasopharyngeal or oropharyngeal swab from each participant. Prospective study participants could optionally give additional blood draws and questionnaires over an approximately 2-month period. Blood samples from the prospective study were shipped frozen or at room temperature prior to DNA extraction.

The sequenced sample consisted of PBMCs or T cells enriched from blood (not recorded which). This receptor chain uses TRBV7-2 and TRBJ2-3; tentative D gene TRBD2, with 5 bases matching. The TCR was taken from a middle-aged woman with acute COVID-19. This receptor carries the CDR3 CASSPQGLPTDTQYF. The DNA sequence follows: TGTGCCAGCAGCCCCCAAGGACTGCCCACAGATACGCAGTATTTT.